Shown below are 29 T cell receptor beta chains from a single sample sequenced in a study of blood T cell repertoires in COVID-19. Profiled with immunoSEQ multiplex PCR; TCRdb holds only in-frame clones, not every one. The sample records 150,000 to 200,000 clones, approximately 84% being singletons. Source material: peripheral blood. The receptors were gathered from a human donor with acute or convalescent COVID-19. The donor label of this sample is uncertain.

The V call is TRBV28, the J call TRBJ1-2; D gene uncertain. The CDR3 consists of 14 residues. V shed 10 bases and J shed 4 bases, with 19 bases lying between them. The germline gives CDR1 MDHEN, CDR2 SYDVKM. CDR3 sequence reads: CATLSPLSVYGYTF. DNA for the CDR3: TGTGCCACCCTATCCCCGTTGAGCGTCTATGGCTACACCTTC.

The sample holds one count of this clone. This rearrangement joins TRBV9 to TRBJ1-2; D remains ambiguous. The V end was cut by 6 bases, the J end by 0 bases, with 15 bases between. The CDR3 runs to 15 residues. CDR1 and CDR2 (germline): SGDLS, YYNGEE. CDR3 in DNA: TGTGCCAGCACCGCCTCTGGGCAGACTAACTATGGCTACACCTTC. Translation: CASTASGQTNYGYTF.

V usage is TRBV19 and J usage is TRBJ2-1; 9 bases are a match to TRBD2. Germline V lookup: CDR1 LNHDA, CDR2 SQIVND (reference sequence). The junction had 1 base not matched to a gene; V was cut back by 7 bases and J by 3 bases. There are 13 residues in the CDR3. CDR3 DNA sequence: TGTGCCAGTAAGCGGGGGGACTACAATGAGCAGTTCTTC. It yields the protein CASKRGDYNEQFF.

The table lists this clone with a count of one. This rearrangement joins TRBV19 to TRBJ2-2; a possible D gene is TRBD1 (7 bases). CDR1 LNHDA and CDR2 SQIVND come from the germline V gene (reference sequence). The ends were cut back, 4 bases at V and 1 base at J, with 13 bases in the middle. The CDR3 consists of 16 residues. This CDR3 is CASSSRQGGNTGELFF. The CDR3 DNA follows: TGTGCCAGTAGTAGCCGACAGGGAGGGAACACCGGGGAGCTGTTTTTT.

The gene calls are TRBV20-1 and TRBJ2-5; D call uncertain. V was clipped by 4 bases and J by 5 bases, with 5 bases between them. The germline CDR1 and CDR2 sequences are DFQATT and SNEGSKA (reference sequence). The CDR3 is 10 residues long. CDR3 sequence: CSATQETQYF. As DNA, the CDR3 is TGCAGTGCTACACAGGAGACCCAGTACTTC.

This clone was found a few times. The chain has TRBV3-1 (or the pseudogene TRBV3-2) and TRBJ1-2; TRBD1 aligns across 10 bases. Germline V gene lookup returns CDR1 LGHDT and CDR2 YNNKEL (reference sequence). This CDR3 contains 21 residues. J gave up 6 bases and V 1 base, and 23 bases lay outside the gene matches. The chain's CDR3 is CASSQVQIGLGQGTKYDGYTF. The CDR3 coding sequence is TGTGCCAGCAGCCAAGTCCAAATTGGACTGGGACAGGGGACCAAGTACGATGGCTACACCTTC.

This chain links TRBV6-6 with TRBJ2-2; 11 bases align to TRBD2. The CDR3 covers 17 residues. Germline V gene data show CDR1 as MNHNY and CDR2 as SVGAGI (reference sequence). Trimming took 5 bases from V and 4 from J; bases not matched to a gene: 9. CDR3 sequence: CASSPFGTSGPTGELFF. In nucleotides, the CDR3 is TGTGCCAGCAGTCCATTCGGGACTAGCGGCCCCACCGGGGAGCTGTTTTTT.

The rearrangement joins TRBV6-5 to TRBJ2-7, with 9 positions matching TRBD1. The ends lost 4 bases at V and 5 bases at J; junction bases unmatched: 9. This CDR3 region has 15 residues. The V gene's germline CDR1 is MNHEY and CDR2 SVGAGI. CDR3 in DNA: TGTGCCAGCAGTTCGGGACAGGGTCATTCCAACGAGCAGTACTTC. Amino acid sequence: CASSSGQGHSNEQYF.

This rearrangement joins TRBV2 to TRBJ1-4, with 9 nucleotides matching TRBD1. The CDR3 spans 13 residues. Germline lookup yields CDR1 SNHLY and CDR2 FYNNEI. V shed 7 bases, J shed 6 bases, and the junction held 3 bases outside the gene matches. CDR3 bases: TGTGCCAGCACTGACAGGGGGTATGAAAAACTGTTTTTT. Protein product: CASTDRGYEKLFF. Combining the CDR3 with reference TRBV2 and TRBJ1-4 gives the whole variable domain EPEVTQTPSHQVTQMGQEVILRCVPISNHLYFYWYRQILGQKVEFLVSFYNNEISEKSEIFDDQFSVERPDGSNFTLKIRSTKLEDSAMYFCASTDRGYEKLFFGSGTQLSVL.

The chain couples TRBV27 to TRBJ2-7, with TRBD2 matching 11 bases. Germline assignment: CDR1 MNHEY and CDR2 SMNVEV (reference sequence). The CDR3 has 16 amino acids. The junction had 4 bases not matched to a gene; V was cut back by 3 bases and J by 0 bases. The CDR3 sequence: CASSFRGTSGSYEQYF. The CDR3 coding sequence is TGTGCCAGCAGTTTCCGGGGGACTAGCGGCTCCTACGAGCAGTACTTC.

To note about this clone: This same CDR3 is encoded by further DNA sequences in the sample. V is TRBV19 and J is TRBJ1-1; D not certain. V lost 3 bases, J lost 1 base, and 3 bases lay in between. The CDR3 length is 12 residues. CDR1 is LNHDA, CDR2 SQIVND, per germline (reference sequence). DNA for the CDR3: TGTGCCAGTAGTATCCAGAACACTGAAGCTTTCTTT. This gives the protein CASSIQNTEAFF. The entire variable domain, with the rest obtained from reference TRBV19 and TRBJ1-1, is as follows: DGGITQSPKYLFRKEGQNVTLSCEQNLNHDAMYWYRQDPGQGLRLIYYSQIVNDFQKGDIAEGYSVSREKKESFPLTVTSAQKNPTAFYLCASSIQNTEAFFGQGTRLTVV.

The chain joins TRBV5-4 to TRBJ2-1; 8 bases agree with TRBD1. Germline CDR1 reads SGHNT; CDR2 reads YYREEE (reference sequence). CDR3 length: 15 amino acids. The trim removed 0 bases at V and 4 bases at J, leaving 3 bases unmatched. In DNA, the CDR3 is TGTGCCAGCAGCTTGGCCAGGGGGCCTTACAATGAGCAGTTCTTC. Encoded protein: CASSLARGPYNEQFF.

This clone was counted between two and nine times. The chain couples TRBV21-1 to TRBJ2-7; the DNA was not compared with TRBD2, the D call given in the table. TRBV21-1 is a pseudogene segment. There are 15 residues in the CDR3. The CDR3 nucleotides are TGTGCCAGCAGCAAGATAGCGGGTCTCTCCTACGAGCAGTACTTC. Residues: CASSKIAGLSYEQYF.

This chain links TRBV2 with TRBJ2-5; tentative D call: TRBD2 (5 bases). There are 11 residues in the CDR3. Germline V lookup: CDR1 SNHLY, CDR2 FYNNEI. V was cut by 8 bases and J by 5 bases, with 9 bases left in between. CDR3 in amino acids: CASRGSETQYF. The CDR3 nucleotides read TGTGCCAGCCGCGGGTCCGAGACCCAGTACTTC.

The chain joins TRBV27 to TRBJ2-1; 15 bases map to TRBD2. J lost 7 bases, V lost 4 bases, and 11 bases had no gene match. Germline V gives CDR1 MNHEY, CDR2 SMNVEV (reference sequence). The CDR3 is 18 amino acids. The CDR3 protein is CASSSVHRTSGRGNEQFF. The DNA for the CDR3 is TGTGCCAGCAGTTCCGTTCACCGGACTAGCGGGAGGGGGAATGAGCAGTTCTTC.

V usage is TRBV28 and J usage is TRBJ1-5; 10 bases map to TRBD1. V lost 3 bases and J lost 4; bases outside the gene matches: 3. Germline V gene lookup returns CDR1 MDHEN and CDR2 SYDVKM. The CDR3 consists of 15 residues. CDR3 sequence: CASSLMGQGNQPQHF. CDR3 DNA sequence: TGTGCCAGCAGTTTGATGGGACAGGGGAATCAGCCCCAGCATTTT.

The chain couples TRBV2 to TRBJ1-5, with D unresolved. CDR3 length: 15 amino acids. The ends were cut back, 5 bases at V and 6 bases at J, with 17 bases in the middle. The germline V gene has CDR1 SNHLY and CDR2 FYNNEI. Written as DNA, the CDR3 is TGTGCCAGCAGTCCGGGCCTATCGGGAGCTCAGCCCCAGCATTTT. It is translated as CASSPGLSGAQPQHF.

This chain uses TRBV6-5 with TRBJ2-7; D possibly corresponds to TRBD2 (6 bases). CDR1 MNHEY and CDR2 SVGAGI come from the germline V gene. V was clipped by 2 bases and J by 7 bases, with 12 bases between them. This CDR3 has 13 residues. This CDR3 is CASSYRIGGEQYF. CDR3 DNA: TGTGCCAGCAGTTACCGTATCGGGGGAGAGCAGTACTTC.

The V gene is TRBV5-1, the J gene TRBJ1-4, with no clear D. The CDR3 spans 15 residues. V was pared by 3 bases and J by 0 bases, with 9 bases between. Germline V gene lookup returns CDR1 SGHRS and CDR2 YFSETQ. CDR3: CASSSRVATNEKLFF. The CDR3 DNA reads TGCGCCAGCAGCTCCCGGGTCGCAACTAATGAAAAACTGTTTTTT.

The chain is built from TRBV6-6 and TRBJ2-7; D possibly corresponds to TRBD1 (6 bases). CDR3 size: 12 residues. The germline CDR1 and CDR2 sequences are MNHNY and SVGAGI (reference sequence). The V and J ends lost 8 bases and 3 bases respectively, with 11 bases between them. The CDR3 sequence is CASSPGHYEQYF. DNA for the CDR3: TGTGCCAGCTCTCCGGGACACTACGAGCAGTACTTC.

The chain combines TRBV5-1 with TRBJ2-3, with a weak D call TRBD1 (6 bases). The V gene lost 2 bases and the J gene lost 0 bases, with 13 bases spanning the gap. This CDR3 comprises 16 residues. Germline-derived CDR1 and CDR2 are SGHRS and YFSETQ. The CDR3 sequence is CASSLEWGLSTDTQYF. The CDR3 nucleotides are TGCGCCAGCAGCTTAGAATGGGGGCTTAGCACAGATACGCAGTATTTT.

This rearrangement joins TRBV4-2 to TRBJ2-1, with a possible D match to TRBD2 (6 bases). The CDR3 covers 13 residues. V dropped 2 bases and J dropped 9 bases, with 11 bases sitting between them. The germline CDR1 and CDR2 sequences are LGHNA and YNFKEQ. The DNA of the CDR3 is TGTGCCAGCAGCCAATCTTTTAGCGGTGAGCAGTTCTTC. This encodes CASSQSFSGEQFF.

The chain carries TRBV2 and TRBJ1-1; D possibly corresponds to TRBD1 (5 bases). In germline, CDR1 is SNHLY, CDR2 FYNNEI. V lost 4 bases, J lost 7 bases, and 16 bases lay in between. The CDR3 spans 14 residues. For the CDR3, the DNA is TGTGCCAGCAGTGTCAGGGAACGAGCCATTGAAGCTTTCTTT. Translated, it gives CASSVRERAIEAFF.

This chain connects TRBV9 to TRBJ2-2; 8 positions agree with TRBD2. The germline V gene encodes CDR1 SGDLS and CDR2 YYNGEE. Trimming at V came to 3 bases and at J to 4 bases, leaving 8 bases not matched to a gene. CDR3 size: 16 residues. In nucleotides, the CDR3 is TGTGCCAGCAGCGACCGGAGCGGGGGACTCACCGGGGAGCTGTTTTTT. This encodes CASSDRSGGLTGELFF.

CDR3 in amino acids: CASRNNQLGMNTEAFF. The CDR3 DNA is TGTGCCAGTAGAAACAACCAACTCGGGATGAACACTGAAGCTTTCTTT. The rearrangement joins TRBV19 to TRBJ1-1; no clear D gene. V lost 6 bases and J 0 bases, leaving 17 bases between the germline ends. CDR1 is LNHDA and CDR2 is SQIVND in the germline V gene (reference sequence). The CDR3 is 16 residues long.

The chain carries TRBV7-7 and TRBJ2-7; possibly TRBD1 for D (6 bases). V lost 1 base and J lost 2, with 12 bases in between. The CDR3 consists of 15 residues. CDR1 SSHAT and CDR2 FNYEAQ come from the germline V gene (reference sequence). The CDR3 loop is CASSLGMDSAYEQYF. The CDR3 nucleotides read TGTGCCAGCAGCTTAGGGATGGACAGTGCCTACGAGCAGTACTTC.

The CDR3 coding sequence is TGTGCCAGTAGTATAGATAACAGGGGTGGCAATCAGCCCCAGCATTTT. Protein: CASSIDNRGGNQPQHF. This chain uses TRBV19 with TRBJ1-5, with 7 bases aligning to TRBD1. From germline, CDR1 is LNHDA and CDR2 SQIVND (reference sequence). This CDR3 region has 16 residues. J gave up 2 bases and V 0 bases, and 4 bases lay outside the gene matches. Supplemented by reference TRBV19 and TRBJ1-5, the full variable domain reads DGGITQSPKYLFRKEGQNVTLSCEQNLNHDAMYWYRQDPGQGLRLIYYSQIVNDFQKGDIAEGYSVSREKKESFPLTVTSAQKNPTAFYLCASSIDNRGGNQPQHFGDGTRLSIL.

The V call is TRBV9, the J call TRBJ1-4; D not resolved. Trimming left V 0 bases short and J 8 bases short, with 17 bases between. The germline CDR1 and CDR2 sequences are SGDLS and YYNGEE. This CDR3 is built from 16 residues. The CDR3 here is CASSVEVSATGEKLFF. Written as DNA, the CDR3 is TGTGCCAGCAGCGTAGAGGTCAGCGCAACGGGAGAAAAACTGTTTTTT.

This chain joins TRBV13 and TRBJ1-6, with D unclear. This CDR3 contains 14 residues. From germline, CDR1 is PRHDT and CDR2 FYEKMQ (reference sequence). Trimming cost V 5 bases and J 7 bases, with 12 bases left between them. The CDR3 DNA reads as TGTGCCAGCAGCCCACCCCCCAGGAATTCACCCCTCCACTTT. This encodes CASSPPPRNSPLHF. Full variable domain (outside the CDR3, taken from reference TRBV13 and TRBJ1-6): AAGVIQSPRHLIKEKRETATLKCYPIPRHDTVYWYQQGPGQDPQFLISFYEKMQSDKGSIPDRFSAQQFSDYHSELNMSSLELGDSALYFCASSPPPRNSPLHFGNGTRLTVT.